This T cell receptor beta chain was recovered during a study of control samples from healthy donors and cancer patients (dated by TCRdb to the early 2020s). Concerning this clone: Its cognate antigen has yet to be identified. There are no base qualities to consult, and no much larger clone falls within one base.

V is reduced by 0 bases and J by 4 bases, leaving a spacing of 9 bases between them. The germline V gene gives CDR1 as SNHLY and CDR2 as FYNNEI. Including the terminal cysteine and phenylalanine, the CDR3 comprises 14 residues. The read is trimmed to its CDR3 DNA, 42 bases read in frame from base 1. The protocol used for the library was the immunoSEQ multiplex PCR assay. The immuneACCESS repertoire file appears here via TCRdb, limited to in-frame rearrangements. These files lack a portion of the clones; in checked studies, under half of the deficit traces to unresolved V genes, and the cause of the others is not known. The sample table contains 50,000 or so clones; only one count was recorded for 85% to 95% of them. The top ten clonotypes cover roughly a quarter of the sample.

The TCR comes from a woman in her forties or fifties with head and neck cancer. This chain joins TRBV2 to TRBJ1-1; the D gene lacks a confident call. The specimen sequenced was PBMCs. The DNA sequence reads TGTGCCAGCAGTGAAGCGCAAGGTCGCACTGAAGCTTTCTTT. It specifies CASSEAQGRTEAFF.